These 14 T cell receptor beta chains were sequenced from one sample in a study of cytomegalovirus exposure and HLA in healthy donors. With 60 Vbeta and 13 Jbeta primers, the PCR was carried out. Some clones are missing from TCRdb's copy, which holds only in-frame ones; the method was immunoSEQ multiplex PCR. The data hold 80,000 or so clones, with about 73% observed a single time. Sequenced material: PBMCs. The receptors here all came from a man in his forties in good health and CMV-seronegative.

This clone was detected a few times. The CDR3 is CASRGTSNNEQFF. The CDR3 region has the DNA TGTGCCAGTCGCGGGACTAGTAACAATGAGCAGTTCTTC. This chain connects TRBV2 to TRBJ2-1; TRBD2 agrees at 8 bases. The germline CDR1 and CDR2 sequences are SNHLY and FYNNEI. V dropped 9 bases and J dropped 5; count of bases not matched to a gene: 6. CDR3 length: 13 amino acids.

This chain links TRBV7-9 with TRBJ1-1; 11 bases agree with TRBD1. Germline CDR1 is SEHNR and CDR2 is FQNEAQ (reference sequence). There are 15 residues in the CDR3. V shed 5 bases and J 4 bases; nucleotides not matched to a gene: 6. The CDR3 sequence: CASSRGTGGITEAFF. CDR3 nucleotide sequence: TGTGCCAGCAGCCGAGGGACAGGGGGGATCACTGAAGCTTTCTTT.

The chain recombines TRBV25-1 with TRBJ1-2; possible D gene TRBD1, 5 bases. CDR1 MGHDK and CDR2 SYGVNS come from the germline V gene. The length of the CDR3 is 14 residues. V was clipped by 7 bases and J by 8 bases, with 20 bases between them. Here the CDR3 reads CASTPSNEAGGYTF. The DNA for the CDR3 is TGTGCCAGCACTCCCTCGAATGAGGCAGGGGGCTACACCTTC.

Only one count was recorded for this clone. The CDR3 here is CASSVGRDSRNYGYTF. Here the CDR3 DNA reads TGTGCCAGCAGCGTCGGTAGGGACTCTAGAAACTATGGCTACACCTTC. The V gene is TRBV25-1, the J gene TRBJ1-2, with D possibly TRBD1 on 5 matching bases. V lost 6 bases and J 2 bases, leaving 19 bases between the germline ends. Germline CDR1 is MGHDK and CDR2 is SYGVNS. The CDR3 contains 16 residues.

The sample holds one count of this clone. Written as DNA, the CDR3 is TGCGCCAGCAGCCAAGATAGGGCAGGGGGAACGTACGAGCAGTACTTC. It codes for CASSQDRAGGTYEQYF. The chain joins TRBV4-1 to TRBJ2-7; 7 positions agree with TRBD1. CDR3 length: 16 residues. The V and J ends lost 0 bases and 4 bases, in that order; junction bases with no gene match: 9. Germline V gene data show CDR1 as MGHRA and CDR2 as YSYEKL.

The V and J genes are TRBV5-4 and TRBJ1-2, with TRBD1 identical over 11 bases. V lost 4 bases to trimming and J lost 4 bases; unmatched junction nucleotides: 6. The CDR3 length is 15 residues. Per germline, CDR1 SGHNT and CDR2 YYREEE (reference sequence). CDR3 sequence reads: CASSTRTGGSYGYTF. For the CDR3, the DNA is TGTGCCAGCAGCACCAGGACAGGGGGCAGCTATGGCTACACCTTC.

This chain links TRBV27 with TRBJ2-2; tentative D call: TRBD1 (5 bases). The V end lost 6 bases, the J end lost 4 bases, and 12 bases lay between the germline ends. The germline V gene encodes CDR1 MNHEY and CDR2 SMNVEV (reference sequence). The CDR3 is 14 residues long. The CDR3 region is CASRAQGATGELFF. The CDR3 nucleotides read TGTGCCAGCAGGGCGCAGGGCGCCACCGGGGAGCTGTTTTTT.

This clone was seen only a few times. The CDR3 DNA is TGTGCCAGCAGTCCGTCCCCAGGGGTGGGGGGCTACACCTTC. Its translation is CASSPSPGVGGYTF. This chain joins TRBV27 and TRBJ1-2, with D possibly being TRBD1 (6 bases). The CDR3 loop spans 14 amino acids. Germline V lookup: CDR1 MNHEY, CDR2 SMNVEV (reference sequence). Trimming took off 5 bases at V and 8 bases at J, with 18 bases between the two ends.

The CDR3 DNA is TGTGCCAGCAGCTTTCAGGGAGGAAACACCATATATTTT. Translated, it gives CASSFQGGNTIYF. This chain links TRBV13 with TRBJ1-3; weak D call: TRBD1 (5 bases). The CDR3 spans 13 residues. Germline V gene lookup returns CDR1 PRHDT and CDR2 FYEKMQ (reference sequence). V was pared by 3 bases and J by 4 bases, with 7 bases between.

The rearrangement uses TRBV5-1 and TRBJ2-2; no clear D gene. The V gene's germline CDR1 is SGHRS and CDR2 YFSETQ. Trimming took 4 bases from V and 1 from J, leaving 11 bases between them. This CDR3 region has 15 residues. DNA for the CDR3: TGCGCCAGCAGCCCGAGGAACTTGAACACCGGGGAGCTGTTTTTT. It specifies CASSPRNLNTGELFF.

A few counts support this clone. This chain joins TRBV10-3 and TRBJ2-7; 7 positions agree with TRBD1. Germline CDR1 ENHRY, CDR2 SYGVKD. The J segment lost 0 bases and the V segment lost 8 bases, leaving 7 bases of the junction unmatched. The CDR3 covers 14 residues. The CDR3 sequence: CAIARQGSSYEQYF. In nucleotides, the CDR3 is TGTGCCATCGCCCGACAGGGAAGCTCCTACGAGCAGTACTTC.

The chain is built from TRBV29-1 and TRBJ1-1; unclear D gene. CDR1 is SQVTM, CDR2 ANQGSEA, per germline. This CDR3 contains 16 residues. V was pared by 7 bases and J by 1 base, with 22 bases between. CDR3 residues: CSAQGTDETKNTEAFF. CDR3 in DNA: TGCAGCGCCCAAGGCACAGACGAGACCAAGAACACTGAAGCTTTCTTT.

This sequence joins TRBV28 and TRBJ1-5; no definite D call. The V end lost 2 bases, the J end lost 5 bases, and 13 bases lay between the germline ends. CDR3 size: 15 residues. CDR1 is MDHEN, CDR2 SYDVKM, per germline. DNA of the CDR3: TGTGCCAGCAGTTTAGGGCCGGTTGGTTATCAGCCCCAGCATTTT. This codes for CASSLGPVGYQPQHF. The full variable domain, with the rest looked up from reference TRBV28 and TRBJ1-5, is DVKVTQSSRYLVKRTGEKVFLECVQDMDHENMFWYRQDPGLGLRLIYFSYDVKMKEKGDIPEGYSVSREKKERFSLILESASTNQTSMYLCASSLGPVGYQPQHFGDGTRLSIL.

This chain connects TRBV30 to TRBJ2-7; 9 nucleotides agree with TRBD2. The junction had 15 bases not matched to a gene; V was cut back by 5 bases and J by 7 bases. Germline lookup yields CDR1 GTSNPN and CDR2 SVGIG (reference sequence). This CDR3 region has 15 residues. DNA for the CDR3: TGTGCCTGGGGTAGCAGCGGGACTAGCCTACGAGAGCAGTACTTC. The encoded protein is CAWGSSGTSLREQYF.